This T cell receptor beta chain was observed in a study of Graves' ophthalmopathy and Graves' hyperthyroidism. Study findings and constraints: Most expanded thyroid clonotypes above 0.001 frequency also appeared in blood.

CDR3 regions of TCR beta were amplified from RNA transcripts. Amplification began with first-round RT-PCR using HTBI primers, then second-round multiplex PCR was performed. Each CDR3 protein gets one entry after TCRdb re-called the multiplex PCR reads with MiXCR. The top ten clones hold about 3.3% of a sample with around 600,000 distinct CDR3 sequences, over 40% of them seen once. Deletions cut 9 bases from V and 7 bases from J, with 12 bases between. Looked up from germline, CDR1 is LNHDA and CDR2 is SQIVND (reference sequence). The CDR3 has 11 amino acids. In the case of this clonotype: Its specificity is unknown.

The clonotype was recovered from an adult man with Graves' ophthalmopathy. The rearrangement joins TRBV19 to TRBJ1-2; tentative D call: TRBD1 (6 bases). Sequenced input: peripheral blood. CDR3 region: CASNTGTGYTF. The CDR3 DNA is TGTGCCAGCAACACAGGGACTGGCTACACCTTC.